This record looks at one T cell receptor (beta chain) sequence and its context. It lacks a known antigen. The input lacks base qualities; no much larger clone sits a single base away. The same CDR3 also results from other DNA sequences found in this sample. The library came from the immunoSEQ multiplex PCR assay. For the multiplex PCR, a mixture combining 60 forward primers for TCR Vbeta segments and 13 reverse primers for TCR Jbeta segments was used. Amplification of the CDR3 region of rearranged TCR beta genes was performed with a multiplex PCR assay on genomic DNA. Amplified TCR beta libraries were sequenced as 87-base-pair reads on the Illumina HiSeq System. From the authors' description of their analysis: In a later analysis, tens of millions of unique TCR beta chains were counted across the approximately 670 repertoires, and approximately 11 million of these chains were shared by at least two donors. Raw reads were error-corrected and collapsed into unique sequences by a nearest-neighbor algorithm in which closely related sequences were merged to remove PCR and sequencing errors. CDR3 sequences were aligned to IMGT reference sequences to assign V, D and J gene segments. For a sequence to be retained, a match of at least six nucleotides was required to both a V gene segment and a J gene segment. A rearrangement counted as productive if the CDR3 had no stop codons and remained in frame with V and J, and every other rearrangement counted as non-productive. CDR3 was defined by IMGT convention, running from the second conserved V-encoded cysteine to the conserved J-encoded phenylalanine. Sequences without an unambiguous match to a single V gene segment were excluded from the earlier analysis of approximately 560 of the donors. An earlier analysis of 587 of the donors classified V segments as functional when productive rearrangements were above 56.7% and as segregating when the standard deviation between donors was above 5%. To diagnose cytomegalovirus status from the catalog of TCR beta chain sequences, a statistical classification framework was built. In a later analysis, TCR nucleotide sequences were compared against IMGT/GENE-DB human TR gene sequences so that V and J genes could be assigned. A later analysis assigned CDR3 sequences and most-parsimonious VDJ recombination scenarios with the TCRdist pipeline. In a later analysis, every TCR beta chain was defined by the combination of its CDR3 amino acid sequence and its V-gene family, and reads without a unique V-gene family were dropped. A later analysis removed roughly 590 highly shared, low-generation-probability nucleotide sequences to deal with suspected cross-contamination and a sequencing artifact. In a later analysis, a clonal expansion index for each public chain was calculated from normalized within-repertoire ranks of inferred template counts. Generation probabilities in a later analysis came from a VDJ recombination model fitted to out-of-frame rearrangements, and those results were checked against IGoR. In a later analysis, hypergeometric tests were used to score TCR-TCR, TCR-HLA and TCR-CMV co-occurrence, with a repertoire-size bias correction applied to TCR pairs. False discovery rates were estimated in a later analysis by permuting HLA or CMV assignments 20 times. In a later analysis, co-occurring TCRs were grouped using DBSCAN, and TCRdist sequence similarity was added for clustering within HLA-allele-positive subsets. Repertoires with fewer than 30,000 or more than 120,000 public chains, plus five repertoires with anomalous nucleotide sharing, were excluded from co-occurrence clustering. In TCRdb, the immuneACCESS table is reduced to in-frame sequences with V and J assigned. These tables do not hold every clone; where another copy was compared, an unresolved V gene accounts for under half, and the others remain unexplained. V and J calls and clone size are as listed in that table; D and trimming were resolved from the DNA. This sample lists approximately 270,000 clones; roughly 80% were detected once. About 0.28% of the sample lies in the top ten.

The sample originates from a study of cytomegalovirus exposure and HLA in healthy donors (dated 2017 in TCRdb). Study-level background: According to an earlier analysis of several hundred of the donors, about 179 million T cells yielded 95 million to 140 million unique TCR beta sequences and around 300 Gb of sequence data. An early release covering roughly 580 HLA-typed donors comprised about 300 gigabases of sequencing data and around 80 million unique TCR sequences. Of the approximately 400 genotyped donors, less than 90% were placed in the genetic ancestry cluster associated with self-reported Caucasian donors. The study aimed to test whether cataloging public T cell receptors could reveal signatures of past pathogen exposure. The T cell repertoires of several hundred subjects were profiled by immunosequencing and related to cytomegalovirus serostatus. In addition to the first cohort of roughly 670 subjects, a separate validation cohort of about 120 different subjects was used. To predict cytomegalovirus infection status, the study brought together high-throughput TCR immunosequencing, statistical association of individual TCRs with disease status, and machine learning. To study patterns of TCR occurrence, a later analysis re-analyzed previously published TCR beta repertoires from 650 to 750 donors and added high-resolution HLA genotyping. Rather than using new phenotypic data, the later analysis identified candidate immune exposures from TCR beta sequences and from how often those sequences occurred across donors. An earlier analysis of nearly 600 of the donors applied high-throughput TCR beta sequencing to assess whether each TCR beta V gene segment acted as functional or pseudogenic. Donor age, sex, ethnicity and CMV serostatus were compiled together with the repertoire data. Genome-wide SNP genotypes for about 65% of the 666 donors were used in a later genetic analysis, which treated that subset as a discovery cohort. All discovery cohort repertoires had been generated using a single sequencing platform. HLA typing covered class I and class II loci at four-digit resolution. Typing coverage differed by locus: A, B, C, DRB1 and DQB1 were typed in about 620-630 donors, DQA1 in 500 to 550, DPA1 in approximately 600, and DPB1 in roughly 470. Four or five DR-DQ haplotypes were handled as single units for association and clustering because linkage in the cohort was strong. Among about 390 genotyped donors of the cohort, an average of 235,054 unique TCR beta nucleotide sequences were sequenced per donor, about a sixth of them non-productive.

The cohort consisted of 666 healthy bone marrow donors. All cohort members were sampled while nominally healthy, although unrecorded immune exposures were likely present. The donor tested CMV seronegative, placing the donor among the approximately 400 seronegative members of the cohort. A peripheral blood sample was provided by each donor, and peripheral blood mononuclear cells were used for TCR beta sequencing. Genomic DNA was extracted from the blood cell samples with the Qiagen DNeasy Blood Extraction Kit. CDR1 and CDR2 are drawn from the germline V gene: MNHEY, SVGAGI. The junction shows trimming of 2 bases on V and 5 bases on J, and the gene matches do not reach 0 bases of it. The CDR3, from cysteine to phenylalanine, totals 14 residues. Of the read, only the CDR3 DNA is kept; its 42 bases are in frame from base 1. The paper's findings and limits, for the study overall: This cohort had only TCR beta chains sequenced, and the lack of alpha or paired-chain data limited which features could be detected. In a later genetic analysis, fewer N-insertions in productive TCRs were reported among donors in an Asian-associated ancestry cluster than the roughly 700-donor mean. According to the authors, the approach could potentially be generalized to other disease states and immunological phenotypes. The sequencing pipeline was judged likely to have produced a cluster of highly shared sequence variants as a technical artifact. In a later analysis, HLA-associated TCR beta chains were found to be more clonally expanded and to have lower generation probabilities than equally common non-associated chains. An association between a missense DCLRE1C variant and V-gene and J-gene trimming of TCR beta chains was found in a later genetic analysis and replicated in an independent cohort. A further reported finding was that TCR beta sequences accurately predicted the HLA-A and HLA-B alleles for most subjects in the first cohort. Because HLA typing was missing for some donors at each locus, association tests included only the typed subset. Because counts were too low, some 17 rarely observed V segments, including chromosome 9 orphons, were left out of the earlier analysis of 587 of the donors. Linkage disequilibrium might explain the correlated functional status among segregating V segments, but an unknown experimental factor could not be ruled out. The only immune exposure information available for the cohort was CMV serostatus. Some IMGT-functional V segments, including TRBV6-2 and TRBV6-3, could not be distinguished by the 87-base-pair reads and were therefore excluded. A later analysis reported that several top co-occurrence clusters appeared linked to parvovirus B19, influenza, CMV and Epstein-Barr virus. A later analysis associated 15,000 to 20,000 TCR beta sequences with specific HLA alleles at a false discovery rate of 0.05. When HLA alleles, especially DR and DQ, strongly co-occurred, TCR associations were difficult to assign to individual alleles. In a later analysis, TCR association rates were found to vary across HLA loci, with the most associated TCRs seen for DRB1 alleles and the fewest for HLA-C alleles. Broadly in line with IMGT annotations, most TCR beta V segments showed up in productive rearrangements about 90% or about 30% of the time in an earlier analysis of several hundred of the donors. In both the original and validation cohorts, the classifier was reported to diagnose cytomegalovirus status with high specificity and sensitivity. Across donors, most TCR sequences were observed very rarely, whereas some public TCRs were present in many individuals. A few of the identified cytomegalovirus-associated TCR beta chains were confirmed in vitro to be specific for cytomegalovirus antigens. Most CMV-associated TCR beta chains appeared to be HLA-restricted in a later analysis, and the HLA associations seemed to be driven largely by CMV exposure. The study listed 164 TCR beta chains as associated with cytomegalovirus. Sequencing depth was assumed to be roughly uniform across donors in the presence/absence analyses, though that assumption may not hold.

Here the chain combines TRBV6-5 and TRBJ2-5, with 12 central nucleotides matching TRBD2. The sequence was collected from a girl aged 2-9 years in good health and CMV-seronegative. The material sequenced was PBMCs. The CDR3 in this case is CASSYLAGGETQYF. The DNA sequence follows: TGTGCCAGCAGTTACCTAGCGGGGGGGGAGACCCAGTACTTC.